A selection of T cell receptor beta chains follows, all from one sample in a study of radiotherapy plus CTLA-4 blockade in lung cancer. Sequencing was performed with immunoSEQ multiplex PCR; in TCRdb, only in-frame clones are kept and a portion is missing. The sample shows 50,000 to 60,000 clones, approximately 84% of them seen only once. The source material was peripheral blood, sampled from a patient treated with radiotherapy plus ipilimumab. These receptors all stem from a human donor with non-small cell lung cancer whose response to radiotherapy plus ipilimumab could not be evaluated. Both conserved end residues are part of each CDR3. Fields, in order: D gene, V gene, clone size, J gene, CDR3 DNA, CDR3 protein. D genes are given only for firm matches. Clone size is stated in some rows and not others, as once, few, many or a class when expanded.

D: TRBD2
V: TRBV11-2
size: -
J: TRBJ2-7
DNA: TGTGCCAGCAGCTCAGGCGGGAGGTCTGTCTACGAGCAGTACTTC
CDR3: CASSSGGRSVYEQYF

D: -
V: TRBV2
size: few
J: TRBJ2-3
DNA: TGTGCCAGCAGTGCCGGGACTCATAGCACAGATACGCAGTATTTT
CDR3: CASSAGTHSTDTQYF

D: -
V: TRBV6-5
size: once
J: TRBJ1-2
DNA: TGTGCCAGCAGTTACGGCGGGGGGCAGGGAGGCTACACCTTC
CDR3: CASSYGGGQGGYTF

D: TRBD2
V: TRBV5-1
size: -
J: TRBJ2-7
DNA: TGCGCCAGCAGCCTAACAGGGACTAGCGCCGACGAGCAGTACTTC
CDR3: CASSLTGTSADEQYF

D: -
V: TRBV10-3
size: -
J: TRBJ2-7
DNA: TGTGCCATAAACAACAGGGATAAGGACTACGAGCAGTACTTC
CDR3: CAINNRDKDYEQYF

D: -
V: TRBV14
size: -
J: TRBJ1-1
DNA: TGTGCCAGCAGCCAAGATTGGCGGCCGAACACTGAAGCTTTCTTT
CDR3: CASSQDWRPNTEAFF

D: -
V: TRBV14
size: -
J: TRBJ2-7
DNA: TGTGCCAGCAGCCACTTCTCCGGCGGGGAAACCTACGAGCAGTACTTC
CDR3: CASSHFSGGETYEQYF

D: TRBD1
V: TRBV7-9
size: -
J: TRBJ2-7
DNA: TGTGCCAGCAGCTCCTGGACAGGGAAGGCCTACGAGCAGTACTTC
CDR3: CASSSWTGKAYEQYF

D: -
V: TRBV5-1
size: -
J: TRBJ1-5
DNA: TGCGCCAGCAGCCCCGGAGGGGCTGATCAGCCCCAGCATTTT
CDR3: CASSPGGADQPQHF

D: -
V: TRBV4-3
size: -
J: TRBJ2-4
DNA: TGCGCCAGCAGCCAAGACGGGGTCTCTAAGGACATTCAGTACTTC
CDR3: CASSQDGVSKDIQYF

D: -
V: TRBV5-1
size: -
J: TRBJ2-7
DNA: TGCGCCAGCAGCTTTGTCGGGGACTACGAGCAGTACTTC
CDR3: CASSFVGDYEQYF

D: -
V: TRBV25-1
size: -
J: TRBJ2-7
DNA: TGTGCCAGCGGGGGCAGTTCCTTCGAGCAGTACTTC
CDR3: CASGGSSFEQYF

D: TRBD2
V: TRBV5-1
size: -
J: TRBJ2-1
DNA: TGCGCCAGCAGCTTGGCCCGGGGGGGCGGGGCTTACAATGAGCAGTTCTTC
CDR3: CASSLARGGGAYNEQFF

D: -
V: TRBV19
size: -
J: TRBJ2-2
DNA: TGTGCCAGTAGTACGGGGTCGGGGACGAACACCGGGGAGCTGTTTTTT
CDR3: CASSTGSGTNTGELFF

D: -
V: TRBV5-1
size: few
J: TRBJ2-5
DNA: TGCGCCAGCAGCTGGGGCCAAGGGGGAGAGACCCAGTACTTC
CDR3: CASSWGQGGETQYF

D: -
V: TRBV30
size: -
J: TRBJ1-2
DNA: TGTGCCTACGGGATACTCTATGGCTACACCTTC
CDR3: CAYGILYGYTF

D: TRBD2
V: TRBV19
size: -
J: TRBJ2-7
DNA: TGTGCCAGTAGTATAGCGGAGGGAGGGCCAGGAGAGCAGTACTTC
CDR3: CASSIAEGGPGEQYF

D: TRBD2
V: TRBV4-3
size: -
J: TRBJ2-7
DNA: TGCGCCAGCAGCCAAGGTATCCAATGGCGGGAGACCCCCTCCTACGAGCAGTACTTC
CDR3: CASSQGIQWRETPSYEQYF

D: -
V: TRBV28
size: -
J: TRBJ2-3
DNA: TGTGCCAGCCGCGACAGTAGCACAGATACGCAGTATTTT
CDR3: CASRDSSTDTQYF

D: -
V: TRBV4-1
size: -
J: TRBJ1-1
DNA: TGCGCCAGCAGCCCGGGGGGTGGCACTGAAGCTTTCTTT
CDR3: CASSPGGGTEAFF

D: TRBD2
V: TRBV7-2
size: -
J: TRBJ2-5
DNA: TGTGCCAGCAGCGTCGGGGGGATACAAGAGACCCAGTACTTC
CDR3: CASSVGGIQETQYF

D: TRBD2
V: TRBV19
size: -
J: TRBJ2-7
DNA: TGTGCCAGTAGGGACCTGACTAGCGGGAGATACGAGCAGTACTTC
CDR3: CASRDLTSGRYEQYF

D: -
V: TRBV21-1
size: few
J: TRBJ1-1
DNA: TGTGCCAGCTACATTCGGGGGGAGAACACTGAAGCTTTCTTT
CDR3: CASYIRGENTEAFF

D: TRBD2
V: TRBV11-2
size: -
J: TRBJ2-7
DNA: TGTGCCAGCAGCTTAGCGGGGGGGAGCTCCTACGAGCAGTACTTC
CDR3: CASSLAGGSSYEQYF

D: -
V: TRBV21-1
size: -
J: TRBJ2-2
DNA: TGTGCCAGCAGCAAAGAACCACTAATCACCGGGGAGCTGTTTTTT
CDR3: CASSKEPLITGELFF

D: TRBD1
V: TRBV27
size: -
J: TRBJ2-5
DNA: TGTGCCAGCAGTTCAGACAGGGCAGAAGAGACCCAGTACTTC
CDR3: CASSSDRAEETQYF

D: -
V: TRBV9
size: -
J: TRBJ2-2
DNA: TGTGCCAGCAGCGCGCGGGTGAACACCGGAGAGCTGTTTTTT
CDR3: CASSARVNTGELFF

D: TRBD1
V: TRBV27
size: -
J: TRBJ1-5
DNA: TGTGCCAGCAGTAGACAGGGTTCACGCAATCAGCCCCAGCATTTT
CDR3: CASSRQGSRNQPQHF

D: -
V: TRBV5-5
size: -
J: TRBJ1-4
DNA: TGTGCCAGCAGCCAACCGCCGGGAAAACTGTTTTTT
CDR3: CASSQPPGKLFF